This TCR beta chain was recorded in a study of regulatory T cells in long-lasting Graves disease. Study summary: The definition of persistent Graves' disease was over 5 years of antithyroid drugs with positive TSH receptor antibodies.

Study-level findings and limits: TCR diversity was lower in persistent Graves' patients (versus newly diagnosed ones). Gene preferences differed: TRBV28, TRBJ1-2, TRBJ2-5 in persistent cases.

Between the trimmed V and J ends, which lost 1 base and 7 bases, there was a span of 11 bases. The CDR3 covers 12 residues. Germline lookup yields CDR1 GTSNPN and CDR2 SVGIG (reference sequence). Noted time point: persistent/refractory GD, antithyroid drugs over 5 years with positive TRAb. RNA extracted from PBMCs served as the sequencing template. iRepertoire HTBI primers and Arm-PCR of CDR3 regions built TCR beta libraries. TCRdb reanalysed the multiplex PCR reads using MiXCR and keeps one entry per CDR3 protein. The sample consists of about 470,000 distinct CDR3 sequences, roughly 21% of them appearing once. As regards this clonotype: Antigen specificity is unknown.

The chain uses TRBV30 and TRBJ2-7; possibly TRBD2 for D (5 bases). The sequence derives from a female donor with Graves disease. The source was peripheral blood mononuclear cells (PBMCs), collected when the disease was refractory, from a patient treated with antithyroid drugs. The CDR3 loop is CAWSDGPGEQYF. The CDR3 nucleotides are TGTGCCTGGAGTGACGGCCCGGGGGAGCAGTACTTC.